The next 21 T cell receptor beta chains were all read from a single sample in a study of Ad26.COV2.S vaccination and SARS-CoV-2 variants. Assay used: immunoSEQ multiplex PCR; TCRdb lists only in-frame clones, some missing. This table has roughly 510,000 clones, roughly nine tenths appearing once. Regarding treatment: 15 to 20 received Ad26.COV2.S at low or high dose, single or two shots; about 5 received placebo; per-sample allocation not given. Sampling was performed 63 days after the first vaccine or placebo injection. Sample: peripheral blood, taken in a trial of Ad26.COV2.S vaccine versus placebo. The receptors derive from a person aged 18-60 years who received the Ad26.COV2.S COVID-19 vaccine or a placebo.

The chain couples TRBV6-2 or TRBV6-3 to TRBJ1-1, with D uncertain. V was cut by 6 bases and J by 1 base, with 9 bases left in between. This CDR3 spans 13 amino acids. Germline lookup yields CDR1 MNHEY and CDR2 SVGEGT. DNA of the CDR3: TGTGCCAGCAGCAAAACAAGGAACACTGAAGCTTTCTTT. Translated: CASSKTRNTEAFF.

The chain uses TRBV29-1 and TRBJ1-2; the D gene is possibly TRBD1 (5 bases). This CDR3 contains 11 residues. Trimming took 8 bases from V and 2 from J, leaving 9 bases between them. The germline V gene encodes CDR1 SQVTM and CDR2 ANQGSEA. The CDR3 sequence: CSTRGNYGYTF. DNA for the CDR3: TGCAGCACCCGGGGCAACTATGGCTACACCTTC.

The chain has TRBV6-1 and TRBJ1-4; 7 nucleotides line up with TRBD1. Germline V lookup: CDR1 MNHNS, CDR2 SASEGT. J lost 8 bases, V lost 3 bases, and 6 bases had no gene match. The CDR3 is 14 residues long. Here the CDR3 reads CASSDAGGGEKLFF. CDR3 nucleotide sequence: TGTGCCAGCAGTGACGCAGGGGGGGGCGAAAAACTGTTTTTT.

The V gene is TRBV9, the J gene TRBJ2-1; 9 positions agree with TRBD1. The trim removed 4 bases at V and 9 bases at J, leaving 11 bases unmatched. Germline V lookup: CDR1 SGDLS, CDR2 YYNGEE. The CDR3 sequence is 15 residues long. The CDR3 protein is CASSPKHRGHSEQFF. CDR3 DNA sequence: TGTGCCAGCAGCCCCAAGCACAGGGGGCATAGTGAGCAGTTCTTC.

The V and J genes are TRBV6-5 and TRBJ1-2; 7 bases line up with TRBD1. The V segment lost 4 bases and the J segment 4 bases; nucleotides outside the gene matches: 12. The CDR3 has 16 residues. Germline V lookup: CDR1 MNHEY, CDR2 SVGAGI. DNA for the CDR3: TGTGCCAGCAGTTCCTTTTCCGGGACAGCAACCTATGGCTACACCTTC. This translates into CASSSFSGTATYGYTF.

The chain carries TRBV6-5 and TRBJ1-2, with 8 bases aligning to TRBD1. Per germline, CDR1 MNHEY and CDR2 SVGAGI. The V and J ends lost 7 bases and 5 bases, in that order; junction bases with no gene match: 6. The CDR3 is 13 amino acids. DNA for the CDR3: TGTGCCAGCACGGGGACAGGCGATTATGGCTACACCTTC. Its translation: CASTGTGDYGYTF.

The rearrangement uses TRBV9 and TRBJ2-5; D might be TRBD2 (6 bases). Trimming took 4 bases from V and 2 from J, leaving 15 bases between them. The CDR3 runs to 15 residues. The germline V gene encodes CDR1 SGDLS and CDR2 YYNGEE. CDR3 loop: CASSPSRGRQETQYF. The CDR3 DNA is TGTGCCAGCAGCCCGTCCCGGGGGAGACAAGAGACCCAGTACTTC. The full variable domain, completed using reference TRBV9 and TRBJ2-5, is DSGVTQTPKHLITATGQRVTLRCSPRSGDLSVYWYQQSLDQGLQFLIQYYNGEERAKGNILERFSAQQFPDLHSELNLSSLELGDSALYFCASSPSRGRQETQYFGPGTRLLVL.

This chain connects TRBV6-1 to TRBJ1-6; TRBD1 is a possible D gene (6 bases). Germline V gene data show CDR1 as MNHNS and CDR2 as SASEGT. Between the trimmed V and J ends, which lost 4 bases and 6 bases, there was a span of 25 bases. This CDR3 has 19 residues. CDR3 protein: CASSGRQALTYAFNSPLHF. Written as DNA, the CDR3 is TGTGCCAGCAGTGGTAGACAGGCCCTAACCTATGCTTTTAATTCACCCCTCCACTTT.

As DNA, the CDR3 is TGTGCCAGCAGCGTAGTGGTACTAGCGGGTCGTCCCGGGGAGCTGTTTTTT. Encoded protein: CASSVVVLAGRPGELFF. This rearrangement joins TRBV9 to TRBJ2-2; 9 bases fit TRBD2. Per the germline V gene, CDR1 is SGDLS and CDR2 is YYNGEE. After removal of 0 bases from V and 6 bases from J, the junction contained 9 bases not matched to a gene. The CDR3 is 17 amino acids.

This chain uses TRBV10-3 with TRBJ1-1, with 7 bases fitting TRBD1. Per germline, CDR1 ENHRY and CDR2 SYGVKD. The CDR3 spans 18 residues. After removal of 3 bases from V and 0 bases from J, the junction contained 13 bases not matched to a gene. CDR3 in amino acids: CAISDSGIDRAMNTEAFF. In nucleotides, the CDR3 is TGTGCCATCAGTGACTCGGGTATCGACAGGGCAATGAACACTGAAGCTTTCTTT.

This rearrangement joins TRBV21-1 to TRBJ1-1; no DNA check was done on the table's D call, TRBD1. TRBV21-1 is described as a pseudogene. This CDR3 has 14 amino acids. The CDR3 protein is CASTGQGNSTEAFF. In DNA form, the CDR3 reads TGTGCCAGCACCGGACAGGGTAATAGCACTGAAGCTTTCTTT.

This sequence joins TRBV2 and TRBJ1-1; 9 nucleotides line up with TRBD1. The V gene end was trimmed by 8 bases and the J gene end by 5 bases; junction bases not matched to a gene: 6. In germline, CDR1 is SNHLY, CDR2 FYNNEI. The CDR3 sequence is 13 residues long. The CDR3 reads CASVRDRETEAFF. CDR3 coding DNA: TGTGCCAGCGTCCGGGACAGGGAAACTGAAGCTTTCTTT.

V is TRBV29-1 and J is TRBJ2-1, with unresolved D. The CDR3 totals 14 residues. CDR1 and CDR2 (germline): SQVTM, ANQGSEA. The V gene lost 2 bases and the J gene lost 5 bases, with 13 bases spanning the gap. In DNA, the CDR3 is TGCAGCGTTGAATCCTCTAACGCGGACAATGAGCAGTTCTTC. Amino acids: CSVESSNADNEQFF.

CDR3: CASSTTGPGLAETYEQYF. The CDR3 DNA sequence: TGCGCCAGCAGCACTACAGGGCCAGGGCTAGCGGAGACTTACGAGCAGTACTTC. This chain joins TRBV5-1 and TRBJ2-7; a possible D gene is TRBD2 (7 bases). The CDR3 covers 18 residues. V lost 4 bases and J 4 bases, leaving 27 bases between the germline ends. Germline assignment: CDR1 SGHRS and CDR2 YFSETQ.

This rearrangement joins TRBV6-5 to TRBJ1-1, with a possible D match to TRBD1 (5 bases). This CDR3 is built from 15 residues. CDR1 and CDR2 (germline): MNHEY, SVGAGI. The V end lost 0 bases, the J end lost 0 bases, and 8 bases lay between the germline ends. The CDR3 DNA reads as TGTGCCAGCAGTTACTCGGGACGGGTGAACACTGAAGCTTTCTTT. Translation gives CASSYSGRVNTEAFF.

This clone was seen a single time. This chain links TRBV7-3 with TRBJ1-2, with a possible D match to TRBD1 (6 bases). V was pared by 5 bases and J by 5 bases, with 12 bases between. The CDR3 has 13 amino acids. CDR1 and CDR2 (germline): SGHTA, FQGTGA. The CDR3 region is CASSPGQGYGYTF. CDR3 nucleotide sequence: TGTGCCAGCAGCCCCGGGCAGGGGTATGGCTACACCTTC.

This clone came up once. The chain links TRBV27 to TRBJ1-2; 9 bases agree with TRBD1. V trimming: 2 bases; J trimming: 8 bases; junction bases outside the gene matches: 9. The CDR3 runs 15 residues. CDR1 MNHEY and CDR2 SMNVEV come from the germline V gene (reference sequence). CDR3 in DNA: TGTGCCAGCAGTTTAGCCGGGGACAGGGTCGCAGGCTACACCTTC. It is translated as CASSLAGDRVAGYTF.

The chain carries TRBV11-2 and TRBJ2-7, with 7 bases aligning to TRBD2. Germline V gives CDR1 SGHAT, CDR2 FQNNGV. This CDR3 contains 13 residues. Trimming at V came to 5 bases and at J to 9 bases, leaving 10 bases not matched to a gene. CDR3 sequence reads: CASSPSGALGQYF. The DNA of the CDR3 is TGTGCCAGCAGCCCCAGCGGGGCCCTGGGGCAGTACTTC.

The CDR3 nucleotides are TGTGCCAGCAGCACAGGGGTTGGGGAATCACCCCTCCACTTT. This gives the protein CASSTGVGESPLHF. The J gene is TRBJ1-6, the V gene TRBV7-8, with TRBD1 identical over 7 bases. With 5 bases clipped from V and 10 bases from J, the junction kept 8 bases outside the gene matches. Looked up from germline, CDR1 is SGHVS and CDR2 is FQNEAQ. The CDR3 is 14 residues long.

The V and J genes are TRBV18 and TRBJ1-1; D gene ambiguous. This CDR3 is built from 14 residues. Germline V gene lookup returns CDR1 KGHSH and CDR2 LQKENI. Deletions cut 1 base from V and 5 bases from J, with 11 bases between. This CDR3 is CASSPLGRETEAFF. In nucleotides, the CDR3 is TGTGCCAGCTCACCACTAGGAAGGGAGACTGAAGCTTTCTTT.

This clone was found once. This chain joins TRBV7-2 and TRBJ2-7, with TRBD1 identical over 7 bases. The CDR3 extends over 15 amino acids. In germline, CDR1 is SGHTA, CDR2 FQGNSA. V shed 2 bases, J shed 0 bases, and the junction held 4 bases outside the gene matches. CDR3 loop: CASSLFGTVSYEQYF. DNA of the CDR3: TGTGCCAGCAGCTTATTCGGGACAGTCTCCTACGAGCAGTACTTC.